This is a list of T cell receptor beta chains from one sample in a study of cytomegalovirus exposure and HLA in healthy donors. Method: immunoSEQ multiplex PCR; TCRdb's copy keeps in-frame clones and lacks some. The sample lists around 160,000 clones; 82% were seen once. Specimen: PBMCs. The receptor source for this set is a male donor in good health and CMV-seropositive. CDR3s include the opening cysteine and the closing phenylalanine or tryptophan. D genes are given only for firm matches. Clone size, where shown, is once, few, many, or a class for clones that have expanded.

d_gene | j_gene | v_gene | abundance | CDR3nt | CDR3aa
- | TRBJ2-3 | TRBV5-4 | - | TGTGCCAGCAGCTCGGTAGCGGTTAGCACAGATACGCAGTATTTT | CASSSVAVSTDTQYF
- | TRBJ1-5 | TRBV30 | - | TGTGCCTGGGGTGACGGTCGTCCGAGCAATCAGCCCCAGCATTTT | CAWGDGRPSNQPQHF
TRBD1 | TRBJ1-1 | TRBV30 | - | TGTGCCTTCCAAGGACAGGGGGGTACTGAAGCTTTCTTT | CAFQGQGGTEAFF
- | TRBJ2-1 | TRBV5-5 | - | TGTGCCAGCACCACAGGGTCGAGCTCCTACAATGAGCAGTTCTTC | CASTTGSSSYNEQFF
- | TRBJ1-2 | TRBV28 | - | TGTGCCACCACGAACCGGGGAGAGGGCTACACCTTC | CATTNRGEGYTF
TRBD1 | TRBJ1-1 | TRBV4-3 | once | TGCGCCAGCAGCCAAGATTGGACAGGGGGTGAAGCTTTCTTT | CASSQDWTGGEAFF
- | TRBJ1-4 | TRBV9 | - | TGTGCCAGCAGCGCCACAGTTGGAGGTAATGAAAAACTGTTTTTT | CASSATVGGNEKLFF
- | TRBJ2-3 | TRBV5-1 | - | TGCGCCAGCAGCTTGGCCCAGGAATCAGATACGCAGTATTTT | CASSLAQESDTQYF
TRBD1 | TRBJ1-2 | TRBV15 | - | TGTGCCACCAGCAGTGGGACAGGGAACTATGGCTACACCTTC | CATSSGTGNYGYTF
- | TRBJ1-3 | TRBV30 | - | TGTGCCTGGAACCGGGCCTCCAGGGACACCATATATTTT | CAWNRASRDTIYF
- | TRBJ1-5 | TRBV5-8 | - | TGTGCCTCCCGGGCGGGGGCGTTTGGCCCCCAGCATTTT | CASRAGAFGPQHF
TRBD2 | TRBJ2-7 | TRBV4-3 | - | TGCGCCAGCAGCCAAGAGGGAGGAGCGGGAGGGGGGTACGAGCAGTACTTC | CASSQEGGAGGGYEQYF
TRBD2 | TRBJ2-2 | TRBV4-3 | few | TGCGCCAGCAGCCAAGATCCCCTAGCGGGGCCCGGGGAGCTGTTTTTT | CASSQDPLAGPGELFF
TRBD1 | TRBJ1-5 | TRBV28 | - | TGTGCCAGCAGTTCCGGGACAGATCGTCAGCCCCAGCATTTT | CASSSGTDRQPQHF
TRBD1 | TRBJ2-7 | TRBV27 | - | TGTGCCAGCAGTTTACGCCTGGGACAGGGTGTTAGCTCCTACGAGCAGTACTTC | CASSLRLGQGVSSYEQYF
- | TRBJ2-3 | TRBV29-1 | - | TGCAGCGTTGGGGCGGGGGCACGCACAGATACGCAGTATTTT | CSVGAGARTDTQYF
TRBD2 | TRBJ2-4 | TRBV27 | - | TGTGCCAGCAGTTCCAGGGGATTTTCTAGCGGGAGGACCAAAAACATTCAGTACTTC | CASSSRGFSSGRTKNIQYF
TRBD2 | TRBJ2-7 | TRBV10-3 | - | TGTGCCATCAGTGAGCCCCCAGCGGGGGCCGTCGAGCAGTACTTC | CAISEPPAGAVEQYF
- | TRBJ2-3 | TRBV4-3 | - | TGCGCCAGCAGCCAAGAGGGCTCAGCTTCAGATACGCAGTATTTT | CASSQEGSASDTQYF
TRBD1 | TRBJ1-2 | TRBV27 | - | TGTGCCAGCAGTTTAGCAGGGGGTTATGGCTACACCTTC | CASSLAGGYGYTF
TRBD1 | TRBJ2-7 | TRBV7-9 | - | TGTGCCAGCAGCGGACAGGGTGGAGCCTACGAGCAGTACTTC | CASSGQGGAYEQYF
TRBD1 | TRBJ2-7 | TRBV5-1 | - | TGCGCCAGCAGCCCAGGGACAGGGAATAACGAGCAGTACTTC | CASSPGTGNNEQYF
TRBD2 | TRBJ2-4 | TRBV10-1 | - | TGCGCCAGCAGTCGTCTAGCGGCCCCGGGGGATAAGGGGTTC | CASSRLAAPGDKGF
- | TRBJ2-3 | TRBV9 | once | TGTGCCAGCAGCGTATCGGGGGGCTATGCAGATACGCAGTATTTT | CASSVSGGYADTQYF
- | TRBJ1-5 | TRBV10-3 | - | TGTGCCATCAGTGAGTCGTCAGGTCAGAGGCCCCAGCATTTT | CAISESSGQRPQHF
- | TRBJ2-3 | TRBV7-9 | - | TGTGCCAGCAGCTTATACTCCCTCTCCAGCACAGATACGCAGTATTTT | CASSLYSLSSTDTQYF
TRBD2 | TRBJ2-1 | TRBV28 | - | TGTGCCAGCAGTTTGACTAGCACGAATGAGCAGTTCTTC | CASSLTSTNEQFF
TRBD2 | TRBJ2-1 | TRBV7-2 | - | TGTGCCAGCAGCTTAACTCCTAGCGGGACCTACAATGAGCAGTTCTTC | CASSLTPSGTYNEQFF
TRBD1 | TRBJ2-2 | TRBV5-6 | - | TGTGCCAGCAGCTTGAGGGGGCGAGCCGGGGAGCTGTTTTTT | CASSLRGRAGELFF
- | TRBJ2-3 | TRBV5-1 | - | TGCGCCAGCAGCCCGGGGGAGAGCAGCTACACAGATACGCAGTATTTT | CASSPGESSYTDTQYF
- | TRBJ2-4 | TRBV4-3 | - | TGCGCCAGCAGCCAAGGTCAGGGGCTAGCCAAAAACATTCAGTACTTC | CASSQGQGLAKNIQYF
TRBD2 | TRBJ2-7 | TRBV27 | - | TGTGCCAGCAGTCCCTCCGGGGGGAGGTTCCCCGAGCAGTACTTC | CASSPSGGRFPEQYF
TRBD2 | TRBJ2-1 | TRBV6-4 | - | TGTGCCAGCAGTGGGACTAGCGGGAGAGGGGCCCACTACAATGAGCAGTTCTTC | CASSGTSGRGAHYNEQFF
TRBD1 | TRBJ2-7 | TRBV2 | once | TGTGCCAGCAGTCCCGCCCCTGACAGGGTAATCTACGAGCAGTACTTC | CASSPAPDRVIYEQYF
- | TRBJ2-7 | TRBV7-2 | few | TGTGCCAGCAGCTTCGTAGGGGGGGACCCGCCCGGGGACGAGCAGTACTTC | CASSFVGGDPPGDEQYF
TRBD1 | TRBJ1-1 | TRBV5-1 | - | TGCGCCAGCAGGACAGGGGATCCGAACACTGAAGCTTTCTTT | CASRTGDPNTEAFF
TRBD1 | TRBJ2-1 | TRBV28 | - | TGTGCCAGCAGTTTAGCCGGGACAGGTAATTACAATGAGCAGTTCTTC | CASSLAGTGNYNEQFF
TRBD1 | TRBJ1-4 | TRBV10-3 | - | TGTGCCATCAGTGAGGGACAGGGGTTGCCTAATGAAAAACTGTTTTTT | CAISEGQGLPNEKLFF
TRBD1 | TRBJ1-1 | TRBV7-2 | - | TGTGCCAGCAGCTTTGCGACAGGGGTTAACACTGAAGCTTTCTTT | CASSFATGVNTEAFF
- | TRBJ2-3 | TRBV10-3 | - | TGTGCCATCGGAGGGCTGGGCGGAGGGCGCACAGATACGCAGTATTTT | CAIGGLGGGRTDTQYF
- | TRBJ2-7 | TRBV6-5 | - | TGTGCCAGCAGTTACTCAGGAGGGGCGTGGGAGCAGTACTTC | CASSYSGGAWEQYF
- | TRBJ1-2 | TRBV19 | - | TGTGCCAGTACTAGATTGGGTTCAGGGGCATCGGACTATGGCTACACCTTC | CASTRLGSGASDYGYTF
TRBD1 | TRBJ2-3 | TRBV5-1 | - | TGCGCCAGCAGCTCGGGACAGGGGGCAACAGATACGCAGTATTTT | CASSSGQGATDTQYF
TRBD1 | TRBJ2-2 | TRBV5-1 | - | TGCGCCAGCAGCCGGAACAGGGGGCCGGCGGACGGGGAGCTGTTTTTT | CASSRNRGPADGELFF
TRBD1 | TRBJ1-1 | TRBV5-1 | - | TGCGCCAGCAGCCTAGAGGGACAGGGTGACGACACTGAAGCTTTCTTT | CASSLEGQGDDTEAFF
- | TRBJ1-2 | TRBV30 | once | TGTGCCTGGCTGGGCAGCGGATTTGGCTACACCTTC | CAWLGSGFGYTF
- | TRBJ2-1 | TRBV6-1 | - | TGTGCCAGCAGCCCTGTCTCCTACAATGAGCAGTTCTTC | CASSPVSYNEQFF
- | TRBJ1-4 | TRBV7-9 | - | TGTGCCAGCAGCCTAACAGAAGGATTTAATGAAAAACTGTTTTTT | CASSLTEGFNEKLFF
- | TRBJ1-4 | TRBV27 | - | TGTGCCAGCAGTCGAGTTTCAACTAATGAAAAACTGTTTTTT | CASSRVSTNEKLFF
TRBD1 | TRBJ2-7 | TRBV13 | - | TGTGCCAGCAGCTTAGTTCAGGGGGCGGCGGAGCAGTACTTC | CASSLVQGAAEQYF
- | TRBJ1-2 | TRBV21-1 | - | TGTGCCAGCAGTGTTGCTAGAGGGGGTAAGAATGGCTACACCTTC | CASSVARGGKNGYTF
- | TRBJ2-7 | TRBV27 | once | TGTGCCAGCAACAGGTTACAACCCTACGAGCAGTACTTC | CASNRLQPYEQYF
- | TRBJ1-1 | TRBV28 | - | TGTGCCAGCAGCTTACAGGGAGGTGAAGCTTTCTTT | CASSLQGGEAFF